Described below is a single T cell receptor (beta chain) sequence and its context. There is no known antigen for this receptor. It has no much larger one-base neighbor in the sample; base qualities were not kept. This record belongs to a study of blood T cell repertoires in COVID-19 (dated by TCRdb to the early 2020s). Broadly, across the study: Samples from collaborators originated in the United States, Italy and Spain and spanned both the acute and convalescent phases of COVID-19. Nearly every sample came with metadata listing a de-identified subject ID, COVID-19 status, age in years and sex. The prospective study material was composed of cDNA or gDNA derived from T cells, B-cell-depleted T cells, or PBMCs. Samples came from the ongoing ImmuneRACE study (first 160 participants) plus 1,254 subjects from 6 global collaborators. Subjects who had been exposed to COVID-19, were actively infected with it, or had recovered from it provided the deeply sampled blood TCRbeta repertoires that made up the dataset. A freely available public database, intended as a resource for researchers studying the immune response to SARS-CoV-2, is where the repertoires were released. Where available, HLA class I and class II types were obtained from metadata supplied by the sample provider rather than from assay-based typing.

In Seattle, one collaborating source enrolled patients while the infection was active and tracked those patients longitudinally over the course of disease. Each collaborating institution followed its own protocols to collect whole blood in K2EDTA tubes. Collaborator samples were shipped for TCRbeta analysis as frozen whole blood, isolated PBMCs, or DNA extracted from either sample type. The immunoSEQ Assay, a bias-controlled multiplex PCR, was used to amplify TCRbeta CDR3 regions from genomic DNA. As for how the authors treated the data: Nucleated cell counts per sample were estimated from amplification of reference gene primers within the assay. Sequence reads were collapsed and filtered to measure the absolute abundance of every unique TCRbeta CDR3 rearrangement. For each sample, productive Simpson clonality was calculated by taking the square root of Simpson's diversity index across productive rearrangements. Not all clones reach the TCRdb copy of this immuneACCESS table, which keeps in-frame sequences only. Checked studies attribute under half of the gap to unresolved V genes and leave the rest unexplained. V, J and clone size are those of that table, while D and trimming were read from the DNA. This sample holds about 480,000 clones; 89% were observed only once. The ten largest clonotypes hold approximately 0.9% of the sample.

The germline V gene yields SNHLY for CDR1 and FYNNEI for CDR2. Its CDR3 holds 12 amino acids, cysteine through phenylalanine. Left in the record is the CDR3 DNA by itself, 36 bases read in frame from the first base. V was cut back by 1 base and J by 7 bases, leaving a gap of 5 bases between them. Findings and caveats that apply to the study as a whole: Clinical and demographic metadata were provided uncurated, with the amount varying by source and participant.

The receptor chain draws on TRBV2 and TRBJ2-1; the D gene identity is not certain. Sequences were obtained from peripheral blood. This receptor was taken from a man between 18 and 35 years old with COVID-19, enrolled during active disease. CDR3 protein: CASSEGVNEQFF. Here is the DNA: TGTGCCAGCAGTGAAGGAGTAAATGAGCAGTTCTTC.